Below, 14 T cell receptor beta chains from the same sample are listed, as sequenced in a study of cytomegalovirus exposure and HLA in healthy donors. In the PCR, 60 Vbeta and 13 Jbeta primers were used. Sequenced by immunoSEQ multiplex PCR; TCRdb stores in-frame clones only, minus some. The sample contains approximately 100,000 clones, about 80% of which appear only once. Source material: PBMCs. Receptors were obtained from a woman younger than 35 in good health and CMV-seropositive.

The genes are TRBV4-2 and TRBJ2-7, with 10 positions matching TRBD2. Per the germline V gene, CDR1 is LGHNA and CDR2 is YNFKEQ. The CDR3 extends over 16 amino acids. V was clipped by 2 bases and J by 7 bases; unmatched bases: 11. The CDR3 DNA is TGTGCCAGCAGCCAAAATCCAGCGGGAGGGCCGGGTGAGCAGTACTTC. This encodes CASSQNPAGGPGEQYF.

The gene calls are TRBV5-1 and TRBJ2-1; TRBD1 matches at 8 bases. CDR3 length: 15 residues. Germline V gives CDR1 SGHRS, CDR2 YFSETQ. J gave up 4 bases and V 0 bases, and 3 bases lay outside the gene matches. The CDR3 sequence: CASSLGGQGYNEQFF. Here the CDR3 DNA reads TGCGCCAGCAGCTTGGGTGGACAGGGATACAATGAGCAGTTCTTC.

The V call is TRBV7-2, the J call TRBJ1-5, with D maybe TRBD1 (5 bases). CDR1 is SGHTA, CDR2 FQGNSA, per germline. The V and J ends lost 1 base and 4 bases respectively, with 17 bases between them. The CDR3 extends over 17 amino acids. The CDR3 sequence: CASSLVGEAWRNQPQHF. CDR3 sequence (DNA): TGTGCCAGCAGCTTAGTGGGGGAGGCATGGCGGAATCAGCCCCAGCATTTT. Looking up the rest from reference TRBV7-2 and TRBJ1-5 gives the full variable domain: GAGVSQSPSNKVTEKGKDVELRCDPISGHTALYWYRQSLGQGLEFLIYFQGNSAPDKSGLPSDRFSAERTGGSVSTLTIQRTQQEDSAVYLCASSLVGEAWRNQPQHFGDGTRLSIL.

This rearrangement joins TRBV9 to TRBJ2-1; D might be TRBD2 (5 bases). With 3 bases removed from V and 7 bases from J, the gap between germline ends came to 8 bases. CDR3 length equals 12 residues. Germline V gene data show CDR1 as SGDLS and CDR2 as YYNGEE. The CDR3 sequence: CASSARGNEQFF. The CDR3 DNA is TGTGCCAGCAGCGCCCGCGGGAATGAGCAGTTCTTC.

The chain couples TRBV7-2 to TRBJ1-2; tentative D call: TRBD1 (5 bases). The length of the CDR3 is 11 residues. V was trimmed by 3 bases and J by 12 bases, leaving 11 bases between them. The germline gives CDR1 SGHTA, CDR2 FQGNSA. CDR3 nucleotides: TGTGCCAGCAGCTTTTCAGGGTCTCACACCTTC. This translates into CASSFSGSHTF.

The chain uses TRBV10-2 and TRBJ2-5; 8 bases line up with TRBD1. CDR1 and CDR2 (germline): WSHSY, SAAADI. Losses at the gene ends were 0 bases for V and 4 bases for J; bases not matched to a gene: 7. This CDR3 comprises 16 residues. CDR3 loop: CASSESGRGLAETQYF. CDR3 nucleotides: TGCGCCAGCAGTGAGTCGGGCAGGGGGCTGGCAGAGACCCAGTACTTC.

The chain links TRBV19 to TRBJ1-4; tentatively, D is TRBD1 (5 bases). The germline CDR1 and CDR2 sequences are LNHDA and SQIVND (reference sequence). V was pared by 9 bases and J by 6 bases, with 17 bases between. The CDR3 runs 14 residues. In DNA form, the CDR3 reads TGTGCCAGCGAGGACATCACCCGGGATGAAAAACTGTTTTTT. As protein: CASEDITRDEKLFF.

The CDR3 region is CASSLGVLGQGGNYGYTF. As DNA, the CDR3 is TGTGCCAGCAGCTTAGGCGTACTCGGCCAGGGGGGCAACTATGGCTACACCTTC. This rearrangement joins TRBV7-8 to TRBJ1-2; 7 nucleotides align to TRBD1. V lost 1 base, J lost 2 bases, and 13 bases stayed unmatched. The CDR3 loop spans 18 amino acids. Germline V gene data show CDR1 as SGHVS and CDR2 as FQNEAQ.

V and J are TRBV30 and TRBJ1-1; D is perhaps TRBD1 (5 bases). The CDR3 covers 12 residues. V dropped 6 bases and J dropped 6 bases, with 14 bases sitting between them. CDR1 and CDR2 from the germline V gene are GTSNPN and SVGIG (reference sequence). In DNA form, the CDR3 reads TGTGCCTGCACCCAGGGTCGCGCTGAAGCTTTCTTT. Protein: CACTQGRAEAFF.

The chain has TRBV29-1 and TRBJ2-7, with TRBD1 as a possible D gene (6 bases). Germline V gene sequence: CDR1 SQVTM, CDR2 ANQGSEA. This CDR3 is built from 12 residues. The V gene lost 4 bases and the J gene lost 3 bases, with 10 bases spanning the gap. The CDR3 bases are TGCAGCGTTGCAGGGGCGGTCTACGAGCAGTACTTC. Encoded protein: CSVAGAVYEQYF.

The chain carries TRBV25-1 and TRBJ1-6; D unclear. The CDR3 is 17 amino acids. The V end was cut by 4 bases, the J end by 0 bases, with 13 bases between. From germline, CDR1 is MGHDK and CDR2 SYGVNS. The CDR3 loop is CASSAGLGSSYNSPLHF. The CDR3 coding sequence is TGTGCCAGCAGTGCCGGGCTGGGGAGCTCCTATAATTCACCCCTCCACTTT.

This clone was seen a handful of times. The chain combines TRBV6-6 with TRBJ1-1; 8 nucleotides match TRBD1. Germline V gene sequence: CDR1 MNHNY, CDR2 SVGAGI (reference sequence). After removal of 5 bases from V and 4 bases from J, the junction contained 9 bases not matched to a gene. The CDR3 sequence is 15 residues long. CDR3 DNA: TGTGCCAGCAGTCGCCCCGCAACAGGGGGCACTGAAGCTTTCTTT. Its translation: CASSRPATGGTEAFF.

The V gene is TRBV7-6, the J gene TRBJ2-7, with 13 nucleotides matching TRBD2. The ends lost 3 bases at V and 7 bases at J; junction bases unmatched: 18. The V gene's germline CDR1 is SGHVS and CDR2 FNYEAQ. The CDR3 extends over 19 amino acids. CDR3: CASSFPGTSGTLGKEEQYF. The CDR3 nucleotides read TGTGCCAGCAGCTTCCCAGGGACTAGCGGGACCCTAGGTAAAGAGGAGCAGTACTTC.

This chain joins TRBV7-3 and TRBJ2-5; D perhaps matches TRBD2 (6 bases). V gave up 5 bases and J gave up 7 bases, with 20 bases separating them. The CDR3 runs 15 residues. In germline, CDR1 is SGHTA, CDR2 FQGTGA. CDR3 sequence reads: CASSPDGLLDGTQYF. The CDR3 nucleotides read TGTGCCAGCAGCCCGGACGGACTACTTGACGGGACCCAGTACTTC.